The sequence of this T cell receptor (beta chain) was determined in a study of identical twins. Findings of the study overall: Weaker excess sharing between twins was seen in beta out-of-frame sequences.

In TCRdb, the 5' RACE reads were re-called with MiXCR into one record per CDR3 protein. The table has 1,800,000 or so distinct CDR3 sequences, more than 30% seen once. Turning to this clonotype: Its antigen is still unknown.

V gave up 8 bases and J gave up 0 bases, with 11 bases separating them. The V gene's germline CDR1 is MNHNY and CDR2 SVGAGI (reference sequence). The CDR3 spans 14 residues. The chain employs TRBV6-6 and TRBJ1-5; D not certain. This sequence originates from a newborn girl in good health. Sequencing input: cord blood. As DNA, the CDR3 is TGTGCCAGCGCGGACTTCGATAGCAATCAGCCCCAGCATTTT. Translated, it gives CASADFDSNQPQHF.